This T cell receptor beta chain was recovered during a study of T cells expressing NK-cell markers. In the study overall: Cells sorted as CD3+CD56+NKG2C+, CD3+CD56+NKG2C- and CD3+CD56-NKG2C+ T cells supplied the TCR beta repertoires.

A 5'RACE template switching approach incorporating UMIs was used to make TCR beta cDNA. TCRdb re-called the 5' RACE reads; one entry per CDR3 protein, DNA not given. In all, the sample yields about 460,000 distinct CDR3 sequences. The germline V gene encodes CDR1 DFQATT and CDR2 SNEGSKA (reference sequence). The CDR3 is 14 amino acids. With regard to this clonotype: What it binds is not known.

Study-wide results and limits: In a group of about 6 donors, dominant NKG2C+ clonotypes represented 1.0-7.0% of CD8+ T cells. Where several donors were concerned, these clonotypes also led the CD3+CD56-NKG2C+ fraction.

V and J are TRBV20-1 and TRBJ2-7; the TRBD1 assignment by TCRdb is unverifiable without DNA. This sequence originates from a woman between 45 and 65 years old in good health. Input material: blood T cells: a sorted CD56 or NKG2C T cell subset, CD4+ or CD8+ T cells, or bulk PBMC T cells (not recorded which). The CDR3 protein is CSARGDRGQREQYF.